The 30 T cell receptor beta chains below all came from one sample that was sequenced in a study of post-analysis software for immune sequencing data (dated by TCRdb to between 2015 and 2017). Findings and caveats that apply to the study as a whole: Four or five TRBV segments, including TRBV5-6, TRBV5-1 and TRBV20-1, were significantly more frequent in patients than controls.

These receptors are not linked to any known antigen. Library generation was performed with PCR. These reads were obtained on an Illumina HiSeq 2500. To reduce PCR and sequencing biases, unique molecular identifiers were built into the TCR beta cDNA libraries. TCRdb ran its own pipeline on the public reads, namely fastp trimming at Q25 and MiXCR clone calling, and kept in-frame beta chains. Every distinct CDR3 protein forms one entry, paired with its most common genes and DNA. In all, the sample holds some 500,000 distinct CDR3 sequences, and approximately 45% of those were seen once. Roughly 12% of the sample comes from the top ten. The sequenced sample was blood. The receptors were sampled from a girl between 5 and 17 years old with multiple sclerosis.

This clonotype occurred a few times. The rearrangement uses TRBV4-2 and TRBJ2-1; D unresolved. V lost 0 bases and J lost 10, with 7 bases in between. Germline V gene data show CDR1 as LGHNA and CDR2 as YNFKEQ. This CDR3 has 12 amino acids. CDR3: CASSQESWEQFF. CDR3 nucleotides: TGTGCCAGCAGCCAAGAGTCATGGGAGCAGTTCTTC.

V is TRBV9 and J is TRBJ2-3; D possibly corresponds to TRBD2 (6 bases). This CDR3 region has 15 residues. Trimming shortened V by 3 bases and J by 6 bases, and 17 bases separated the two germline ends. The germline V gene encodes CDR1 SGDLS and CDR2 YYNGEE. CDR3 in amino acids: CASSAGLPPRDTQYF. The CDR3 coding sequence is TGTGCCAGCAGCGCGGGACTCCCCCCTAGGGATACGCAGTATTTT.

Regarding this clonotype: Being one base from a much bigger clone, this may be a read error. J is TRBJ2-3 and V is TRBV13, with a tentative D call TRBD2 (6 bases). CDR1 is PRHDT and CDR2 is FYEKMQ in the germline V gene (reference sequence). The CDR3 consists of 13 residues. The CDR3 protein is CGSSLGEADTQYF. Written as DNA, the CDR3 is TGTGGCAGCAGCTTAGGGGAGGCAGATACGCAGTATTTT.

This rearrangement joins TRBV27 to TRBJ1-2; D is undetermined. Trimming removed 6 bases at V and 4 bases at J, with 12 bases between. The CDR3 loop spans 13 amino acids. Germline CDR1 and CDR2: MNHEY and SMNVEV (reference sequence). The CDR3 region is CASSAPAGYGYTF. For the CDR3, the DNA is TGTGCCAGCAGCGCTCCTGCGGGCTATGGCTACACCTTC.

This clonotype has just a few counts. This chain uses TRBV7-9 with TRBJ1-5, with D unresolved. CDR3 size: 15 residues. V lost 5 bases and J 4 bases, leaving 15 bases between the germline ends. Germline assignment: CDR1 SEHNR and CDR2 FQNEAQ (reference sequence). The CDR3 DNA reads as TGTGCCAGCAGCCGGGGTGGGGAAGGTAATCAGCCCCAGCATTTT. Protein sequence: CASSRGGEGNQPQHF.

This clonotype was seen a handful of times. A single base separates this from a much larger clone, so it may be a read error. The chain combines TRBV13 with TRBJ2-5; D is unclear. The CDR3 sequence is 13 residues long. Germline V gene data show CDR1 as PRHDT and CDR2 as FYEKMQ (reference sequence). Between the trimmed V and J ends, which lost 6 bases and 11 bases, there was a span of 19 bases. The CDR3 region is CASSAWSDNEQYF. The CDR3 coding sequence is TGTGCCAGCAGTGCCTGGTCAGACAATGAGCAGTACTTC. Combining the CDR3 with reference TRBV13 and TRBJ2-5 gives the whole variable domain AAGVIQSPRHLIKEKRETATLKCYPIPRHDTVYWYQQGPGQDPQFLISFYEKMQSDKGSIPDRFSAQQFSDYHSELNMSSLELGDSALYFCASSAWSDNEQYFGPGTRLLVL.

This clonotype appeared a few times. The chain is built from TRBV4-3 and TRBJ2-7, with unresolved D. Trimming cost V 1 base and J 0 bases, with 13 bases left between them. The CDR3 covers 16 residues. Germline V gene lookup returns CDR1 LGHNA and CDR2 YSLEER. CDR3 in DNA: TGCGCCAGCAGCCAAGCTCGGACCCTAGGCTCCTACGAGCAGTACTTC. Amino acid sequence: CASSQARTLGSYEQYF.

The chain employs TRBV3-1 and TRBJ2-7; 11 nucleotides agree with TRBD2. V lost 3 bases to trimming and J lost 0 bases; unmatched junction nucleotides: 4. Germline CDR1 reads LGHDT; CDR2 reads YNNKEL (reference sequence). This CDR3 region has 16 residues. CDR3: CASSQAGLAVSYEQYF. In nucleotides, the CDR3 is TGTGCCAGCAGCCAGGCGGGACTAGCGGTCTCCTACGAGCAGTACTTC.

This clonotype was found a few times. The V call is TRBV29-1, the J call TRBJ2-1, with unresolved D. The CDR3 is 11 residues long. Germline V gives CDR1 SQVTM, CDR2 ANQGSEA. Between the trimmed V and J ends, which lost 3 bases and 7 bases, there was a span of 7 bases. CDR3 DNA: TGCAGCGTTGAGGTGTCAAATGAGCAGTTCTTC. Translation: CSVEVSNEQFF.

This clonotype was counted at least ten times. The J gene is TRBJ2-7, the V gene TRBV27, with TRBD1 as a possible D gene (6 bases). V lost 2 bases, J lost 4 bases, and 9 bases lay in between. The germline V gene has CDR1 MNHEY and CDR2 SMNVEV (reference sequence). There are 13 residues in the CDR3. CDR3 amino acids: CASSLRGGYEQYF. CDR3 in DNA: TGTGCCAGCAGTTTAAGAGGGGGATACGAGCAGTACTTC.

V and J are TRBV20-1 and TRBJ2-3; weak D call: TRBD2 (6 bases). The V end lost 3 bases, the J end lost 4 bases, and 8 bases lay between the germline ends. Germline V gives CDR1 DFQATT, CDR2 SNEGSKA (reference sequence). The CDR3 is 12 amino acids. CDR3 sequence (DNA): TGCAGTGCTAGTGCGGGGCCAGATACGCAGTATTTT. Residues: CSASAGPDTQYF.

The CDR3 loop is CASSFGTKETQYF. In nucleotides, the CDR3 is TGTGCCAGCAGCTTTGGGACAAAAGAGACCCAGTACTTC. The J gene is TRBJ2-5, the V gene TRBV5-6; D may be TRBD1 (6 bases). V was cut by 2 bases and J by 3 bases, with 8 bases left in between. The CDR3 consists of 13 residues. Germline V lookup: CDR1 SGHDT, CDR2 YYEEEE. The full variable domain, completed using reference TRBV5-6 and TRBJ2-5, is DAGVTQSPTHLIKTRGQQVTLRCSPKSGHDTVSWYQQALGQGPQFIFQYYEEEERQRGNFPDRFSGHQFPNYSSELNVNALLLGDSALYLCASSFGTKETQYFGPGTRLLVL.

This sequence joins TRBV12-3 or TRBV12-4 and TRBJ1-2, with a tentative D call TRBD1 (5 bases). The CDR3 is made up of 14 amino acids. V dropped 5 bases and J dropped 2 bases, with 12 bases sitting between them. This CDR3 reads CASSPGTENYGYTF. CDR3 nucleotide sequence: TGTGCCAGCAGTCCCGGGACGGAGAACTATGGCTACACCTTC.

This clonotype was observed a few times. The V call is TRBV5-1, the J call TRBJ2-3, with D possibly being TRBD2 (6 bases). Trimming cost V 1 base and J 3 bases, with 12 bases left between them. The CDR3 has 15 residues. Germline CDR1 and CDR2: SGHRS and YFSETQ. The CDR3 coding sequence is TGCGCCAGCAGCTTGATCGGGAGTGGAACAGATACGCAGTATTTT. Protein: CASSLIGSGTDTQYF.

This clonotype was seen more than once but under ten times. The rearrangement links TRBV12-3 or TRBV12-4 to TRBJ2-7; 8 positions agree with TRBD2. This CDR3 contains 14 residues. J was trimmed by 7 bases and V by 3 bases; bases with no gene match: 8. CDR3 bases: TGTGCCAGCAGTTTTACGGGAGGGCTAAGAGAGCAGTACTTC. This codes for CASSFTGGLREQYF.

This clonotype has only a few counts. The V and J genes are TRBV5-1 and TRBJ2-1, with a tentative D call TRBD2 (6 bases). Trimming removed 0 bases from V and 9 bases from J, with 16 bases in between. CDR3 length equals 15 residues. Germline V gene sequence: CDR1 SGHRS, CDR2 YFSETQ. The CDR3 loop is CASSLGQSGGSEQFF. CDR3 coding DNA: TGCGCCAGCAGCTTGGGGCAGTCAGGAGGGAGTGAGCAGTTCTTC.

The J gene is TRBJ2-5, the V gene TRBV5-1, with D tentatively TRBD2 (6 bases). The tail of the sequence fits TRBJ2-7 better, so the J call may be wrong. Germline CDR1 reads SGHRS; CDR2 reads YFSETQ. The CDR3 length is 15 residues. The CDR3 nucleotides are TGCGCCAGCAGCGGAAATGGGGGGATACTCTACGAGCAGTACTTC. Translated, it gives CASSGNGGILYEQYF.

This clonotype has just a few counts. The chain uses TRBV5-6 and TRBJ2-7; 7 nucleotides align to TRBD2. In germline, CDR1 is SGHDT, CDR2 YYEEEE. There are 15 residues in the CDR3. Germline trimming cut 4 bases from V and 4 bases from J; bases unmatched to any gene: 11. CDR3 residues: CASSPPKAGPYEQYF. CDR3 coding DNA: TGTGCCAGCAGCCCCCCCAAAGCGGGGCCATACGAGCAGTACTTC.

The CDR3 region is CASSETSRHEQFF. In nucleotides, the CDR3 is TGCGCCAGCAGCGAGACTAGTAGGCATGAGCAGTTCTTC. V is TRBV5-1 and J is TRBJ2-1; maybe TRBD2 (6 bases). The CDR3 is 13 amino acids. In germline, CDR1 is SGHRS, CDR2 YFSETQ. V shed 4 bases and J shed 8 bases, with 13 bases lying between them.

This sequence joins TRBV14 and TRBJ2-3; D uncertain. In germline, CDR1 is SGHDN, CDR2 FVKESK. The CDR3 extends over 14 amino acids. The V gene lost 0 bases and the J gene lost 6 bases, with 10 bases spanning the gap. CDR3 residues: CASSQDLRADTQYF. The CDR3 DNA reads as TGTGCCAGCAGCCAAGATCTTCGGGCCGATACGCAGTATTTT.

The J gene is TRBJ2-7, the V gene TRBV29-1; a weak D match, TRBD2 (6 bases). This CDR3 contains 12 residues. Germline lookup yields CDR1 SQVTM and CDR2 ANQGSEA. V lost 7 bases to trimming and J lost 3 bases, with 13 bases between them. CDR3 in DNA: TGCAGCGGGGGGGACGGGCACTACGAGCAGTACTTC. It is translated as CSGGDGHYEQYF.

The chain couples TRBV20-1 to TRBJ2-5; 8 nucleotides line up with TRBD2. CDR1 is DFQATT and CDR2 is SNEGSKA in the germline V gene (reference sequence). Trimming cost V 3 bases and J 1 base; bases outside gene matches: 4. The CDR3 is 14 amino acids. The CDR3 region is CSARLAGLQETQYF. CDR3 coding DNA: TGCAGTGCTAGGTTAGCGGGGCTCCAAGAGACCCAGTACTTC.

This clonotype appeared a single time. This sequence joins TRBV12-3 or TRBV12-4 and TRBJ1-5; TRBD1 aligns across 11 bases. The junction had 5 bases not matched to a gene; V was cut back by 5 bases and J by 5 bases. The CDR3 runs to 15 residues. The chain's CDR3 is CASSPRDRGDQPQHF. Written as DNA, the CDR3 is TGTGCCAGCAGTCCCAGGGACAGGGGGGATCAGCCCCAGCATTTT.

V and J are TRBV5-1 and TRBJ2-7; 9 bases fit TRBD1. Germline lookup yields CDR1 SGHRS and CDR2 YFSETQ. J was trimmed by 6 bases and V by 5 bases; bases with no gene match: 9. CDR3 size: 14 residues. CDR3 nucleotide sequence: TGCGCCAGCAGTGACACAGGGGGCGCCGGCGAGCAGTACTTC. Its translation: CASSDTGGAGEQYF.

The chain joins TRBV20-1 to TRBJ1-5; D remains ambiguous. The CDR3 extends over 15 amino acids. With 3 bases removed from V and 0 bases from J, the gap between germline ends came to 12 bases. Germline V gene sequence: CDR1 DFQATT, CDR2 SNEGSKA (reference sequence). The CDR3 loop reads CSARVELGSNQPQHF. CDR3 nucleotides: TGCAGTGCTAGGGTGGAGTTGGGTAGCAATCAGCCCCAGCATTTT.

This clonotype was recorded many times. CDR3 DNA sequence: TGTGCCAGCAGCTTAGACAGGAACACTGAAGCTTTCTTT. Protein: CASSLDRNTEAFF. The V call is TRBV7-2, the J call TRBJ1-1, with D unclear. Germline CDR1 and CDR2: SGHTA and FQGNSA. V was pared by 1 base and J by 1 base, with 4 bases between. CDR3 size: 13 residues. Variable domain in full (rest from reference TRBV7-2 and TRBJ1-1): GAGVSQSPSNKVTEKGKDVELRCDPISGHTALYWYRQSLGQGLEFLIYFQGNSAPDKSGLPSDRFSAERTGGSVSTLTIQRTQQEDSAVYLCASSLDRNTEAFFGQGTRLTVV.

The chain links TRBV28 to TRBJ2-7; 8 bases are shared with TRBD1. Trimming cost V 4 bases and J 12 bases; bases outside gene matches: 11. Germline assignment: CDR1 MDHEN and CDR2 SYDVKM. The CDR3 totals 13 residues. The CDR3 loop reads CASSSGTGEVWYF. The CDR3 region has the DNA TGTGCCAGCAGTTCCGGGACAGGTGAGGTCTGGTACTTC. Full variable domain (missing parts from reference TRBV28 and TRBJ2-7): DVKVTQSSRYLVKRTGEKVFLECVQDMDHENMFWYRQDPGLGLRLIYFSYDVKMKEKGDIPEGYSVSREKKERFSLILESASTNQTSMYLCASSSGTGEVWYFGPGTRLTVT.

The chain uses TRBV28 and TRBJ1-2, with 10 bases fitting TRBD1. CDR3 length equals 15 residues. J gave up 6 bases and V 2 bases, and 6 bases lay outside the gene matches. The germline V gene encodes CDR1 MDHEN and CDR2 SYDVKM. CDR3 bases: TGTGCCAGCAGTTTAGGGGGGACAGGGGCGCATGGCTACACCTTC. It encodes CASSLGGTGAHGYTF.

This clonotype was seen a few times. The V call is TRBV29-1, the J call TRBJ2-7; D is unclear. The CDR3 spans 14 residues. CDR1 SQVTM and CDR2 ANQGSEA come from the germline V gene. V lost 7 bases and J 0 bases, leaving 16 bases between the germline ends. The CDR3 loop reads CSAVSAAFSYEQYF. The DNA for the CDR3 is TGCAGCGCTGTGTCCGCAGCCTTCTCCTACGAGCAGTACTTC.

The chain uses TRBV5-1 and TRBJ2-7, with TRBD1 matching over 7 bases. The CDR3 is made up of 15 amino acids. CDR1 and CDR2 (germline): SGHRS, YFSETQ. Trimming removed 4 bases from V and 0 bases from J; junction bases left unmatched: 7. In DNA, the CDR3 is TGCGCCAGCAGCGTGGGGGCAGGGGGCTCCTACGAGCAGTACTTC. It codes for CASSVGAGGSYEQYF.